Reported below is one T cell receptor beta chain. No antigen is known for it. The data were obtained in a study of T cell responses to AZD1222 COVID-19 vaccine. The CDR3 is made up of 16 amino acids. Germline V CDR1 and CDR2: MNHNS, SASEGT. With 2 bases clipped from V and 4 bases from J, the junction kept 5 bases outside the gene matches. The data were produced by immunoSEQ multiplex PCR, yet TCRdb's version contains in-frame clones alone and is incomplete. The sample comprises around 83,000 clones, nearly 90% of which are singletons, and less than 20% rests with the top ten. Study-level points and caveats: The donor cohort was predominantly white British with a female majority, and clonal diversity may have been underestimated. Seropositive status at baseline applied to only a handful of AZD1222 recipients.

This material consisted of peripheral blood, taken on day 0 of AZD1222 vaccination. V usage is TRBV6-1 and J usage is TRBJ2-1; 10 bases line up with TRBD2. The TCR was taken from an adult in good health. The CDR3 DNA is TGTGCCAGCAGTGAAAATAGCGGGGGGATTTACAATGAGCAGTTCTTC. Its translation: CASSENSGGIYNEQFF.